The source of this TCR beta chain is a study of OX40 agonist ivuxolimab in advanced cancers. Study background: With a range of roughly 23 to 79, age averaged about 59 years, and roughly 80% were male. A history of anti-PD-1, anti-PD-L1 or anti-CTLA-4 therapy was acceptable, and more than 30% had some.

Samples of blood were obtained at baseline, on cycle 4 day 1, and on cycle 7 day 1. Regarding the study as a whole: Normalized T-cell clonal expansion was also low in some nonresponders.

Sequencing was performed with immunoSEQ multiplex PCR; in TCRdb, only in-frame clones are kept and a portion is missing. The sample carries around 80,000 clones, roughly 88% recorded once. In regard to this clone: As yet, its antigen is unknown.

The CDR3 totals 16 residues. Losses at the gene ends were 6 bases for V and 5 bases for J; bases not matched to a gene: 14. CDR1 and CDR2 from the germline V gene are SQVTM and ANQGSEA. Sequencing was performed on CD4+ or CD8+ T cells sorted from blood, taken in a trial of the OX40 agonist ivuxolimab. The source is an adult with an advanced solid tumor such as melanoma, head and neck, liver or kidney cancer. The rearrangement joins TRBV29-1 to TRBJ2-7, with 12 bases that match TRBD2. Here the CDR3 DNA reads TGCAGCGTCGCCCGAAGTCTAGCGGGAGGGTCCGACGAGCAGTACTTC. Its protein is CSVARSLAGGSDEQYF.